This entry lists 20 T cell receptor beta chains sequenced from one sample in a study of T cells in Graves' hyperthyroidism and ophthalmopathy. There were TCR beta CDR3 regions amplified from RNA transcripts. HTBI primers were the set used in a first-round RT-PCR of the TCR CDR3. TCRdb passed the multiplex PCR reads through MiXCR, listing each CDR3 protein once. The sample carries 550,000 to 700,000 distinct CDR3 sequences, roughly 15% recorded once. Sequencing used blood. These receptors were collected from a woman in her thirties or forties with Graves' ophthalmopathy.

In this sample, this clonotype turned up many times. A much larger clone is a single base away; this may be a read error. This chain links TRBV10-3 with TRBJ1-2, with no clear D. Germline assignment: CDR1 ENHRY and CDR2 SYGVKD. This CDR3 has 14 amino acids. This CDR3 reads CATSESNDVHGYTF. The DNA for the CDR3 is TGTGCCACCAGTGAGTCGAACGACGTCCACGGCTACACCTTC.

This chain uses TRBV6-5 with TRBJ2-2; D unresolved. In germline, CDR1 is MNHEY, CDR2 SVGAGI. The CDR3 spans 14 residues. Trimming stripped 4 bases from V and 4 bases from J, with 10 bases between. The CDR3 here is CASSWAGPTGELFF. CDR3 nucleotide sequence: TGTGCCAGCAGTTGGGCAGGACCCACCGGGGAGCTGTTTTTT.

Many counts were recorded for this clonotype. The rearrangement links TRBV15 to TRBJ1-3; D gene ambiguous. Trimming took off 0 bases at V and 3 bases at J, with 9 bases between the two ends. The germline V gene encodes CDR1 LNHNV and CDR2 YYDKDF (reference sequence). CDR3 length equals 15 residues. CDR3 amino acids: CATSREGRLGNTIYF. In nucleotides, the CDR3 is TGTGCCACCAGCAGAGAAGGCAGGCTTGGAAACACCATATATTTT.

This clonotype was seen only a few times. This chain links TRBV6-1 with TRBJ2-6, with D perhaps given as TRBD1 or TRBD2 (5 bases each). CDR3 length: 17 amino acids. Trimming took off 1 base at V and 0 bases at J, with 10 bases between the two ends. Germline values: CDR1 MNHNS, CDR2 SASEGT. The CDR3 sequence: CASSEVGRPSGANVLTF. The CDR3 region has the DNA TGTGCCAGCAGTGAAGTGGGACGGCCCTCTGGGGCCAACGTCCTGACTTTC.

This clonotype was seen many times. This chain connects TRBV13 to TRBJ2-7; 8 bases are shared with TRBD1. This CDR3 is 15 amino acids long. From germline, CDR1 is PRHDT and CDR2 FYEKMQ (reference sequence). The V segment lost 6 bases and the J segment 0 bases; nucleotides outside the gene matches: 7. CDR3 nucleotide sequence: TGTGCCAGCAGTGCAGGACAGGGACCCTCCTACGAGCAGTACTTC. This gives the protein CASSAGQGPSYEQYF.

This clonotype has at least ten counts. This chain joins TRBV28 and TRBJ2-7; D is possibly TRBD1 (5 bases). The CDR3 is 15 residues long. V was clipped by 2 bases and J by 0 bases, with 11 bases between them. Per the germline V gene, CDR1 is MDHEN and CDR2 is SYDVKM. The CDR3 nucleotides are TGTGCCAGCAGTTTAAGGGGCAGGACCTCCTACGAGCAGTACTTC. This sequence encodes CASSLRGRTSYEQYF.

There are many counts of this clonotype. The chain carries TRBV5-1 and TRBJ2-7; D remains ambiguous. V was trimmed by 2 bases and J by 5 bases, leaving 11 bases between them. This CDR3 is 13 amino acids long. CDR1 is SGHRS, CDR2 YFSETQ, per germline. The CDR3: CASSFVDRDEQYF. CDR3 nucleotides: TGCGCCAGCAGCTTCGTCGACCGGGACGAGCAGTACTTC.

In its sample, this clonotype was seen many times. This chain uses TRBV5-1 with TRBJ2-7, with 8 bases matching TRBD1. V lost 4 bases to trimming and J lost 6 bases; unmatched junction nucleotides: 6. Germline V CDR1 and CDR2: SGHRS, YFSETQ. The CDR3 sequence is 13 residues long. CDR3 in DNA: TGCGCCAGCAGCGGAAGCGACAGGGGCGAGCAGTACTTC. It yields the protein CASSGSDRGEQYF.

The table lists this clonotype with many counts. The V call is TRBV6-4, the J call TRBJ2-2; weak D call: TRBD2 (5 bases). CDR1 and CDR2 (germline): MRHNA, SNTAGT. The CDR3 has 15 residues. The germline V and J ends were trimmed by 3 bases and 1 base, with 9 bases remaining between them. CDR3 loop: CASSERAGNTGELFF. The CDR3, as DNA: TGTGCCAGCAGTGAGAGGGCAGGGAACACCGGGGAGCTGTTTTTT.

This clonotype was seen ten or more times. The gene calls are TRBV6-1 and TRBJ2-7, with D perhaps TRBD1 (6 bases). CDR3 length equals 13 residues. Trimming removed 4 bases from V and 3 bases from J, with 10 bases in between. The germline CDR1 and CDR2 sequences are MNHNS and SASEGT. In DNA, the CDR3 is TGTGCCAGCAGTGTAAGAGGGGGCTACGAGCAGTACTTC. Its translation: CASSVRGGYEQYF.

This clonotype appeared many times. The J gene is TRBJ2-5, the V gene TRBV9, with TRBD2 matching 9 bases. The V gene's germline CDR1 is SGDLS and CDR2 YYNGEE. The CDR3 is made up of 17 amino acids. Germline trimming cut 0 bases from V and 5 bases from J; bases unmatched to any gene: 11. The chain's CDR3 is CASSVVSSGNGRETQYF. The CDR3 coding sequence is TGTGCCAGCAGCGTAGTGTCTAGCGGGAACGGCCGGGAGACCCAGTACTTC.

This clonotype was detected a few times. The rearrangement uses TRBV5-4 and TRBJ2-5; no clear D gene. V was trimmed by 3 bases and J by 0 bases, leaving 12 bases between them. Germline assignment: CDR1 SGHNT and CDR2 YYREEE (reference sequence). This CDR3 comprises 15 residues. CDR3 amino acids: CASSSRIYYQETQYF. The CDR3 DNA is TGTGCCAGCAGCTCTAGGATCTACTACCAAGAGACCCAGTACTTC.

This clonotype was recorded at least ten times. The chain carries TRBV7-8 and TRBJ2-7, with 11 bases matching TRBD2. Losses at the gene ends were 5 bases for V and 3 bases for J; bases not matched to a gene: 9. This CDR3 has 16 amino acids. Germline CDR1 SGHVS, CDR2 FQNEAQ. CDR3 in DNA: TGTGCCAGCAGCCGGGACGGCGGGACTAGCGGCTACGAGCAGTACTTC. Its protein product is CASSRDGGTSGYEQYF.

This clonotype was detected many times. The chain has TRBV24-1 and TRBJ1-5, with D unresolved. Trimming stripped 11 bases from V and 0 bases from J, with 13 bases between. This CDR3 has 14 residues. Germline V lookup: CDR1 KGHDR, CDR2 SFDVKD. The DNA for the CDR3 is TGTGCCATATCTCAGTCGGGTAGCAATCAGCCCCAGCATTTT. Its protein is CAISQSGSNQPQHF.

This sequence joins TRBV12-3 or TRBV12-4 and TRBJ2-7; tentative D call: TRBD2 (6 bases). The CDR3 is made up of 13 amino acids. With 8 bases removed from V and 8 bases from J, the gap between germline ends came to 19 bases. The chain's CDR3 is CASRSGDFKQQYF. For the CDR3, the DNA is TGTGCCAGCCGCTCGGGAGACTTTAAGCAGCAGTACTTC.

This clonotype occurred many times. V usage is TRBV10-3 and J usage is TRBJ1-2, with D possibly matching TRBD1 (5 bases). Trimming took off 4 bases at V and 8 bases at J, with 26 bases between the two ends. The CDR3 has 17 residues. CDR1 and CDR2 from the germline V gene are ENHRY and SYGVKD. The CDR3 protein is CAISATASGNPVEGYTF. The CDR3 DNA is TGTGCCATCAGTGCGACAGCGTCCGGGAACCCCGTTGAGGGCTACACCTTC.

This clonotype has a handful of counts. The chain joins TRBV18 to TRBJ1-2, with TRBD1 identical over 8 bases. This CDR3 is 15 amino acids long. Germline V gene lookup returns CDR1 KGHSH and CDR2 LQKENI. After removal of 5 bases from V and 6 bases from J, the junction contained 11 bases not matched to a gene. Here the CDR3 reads CASSSDPGQVDGYTF. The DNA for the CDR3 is TGTGCCAGCTCATCCGACCCGGGACAGGTGGATGGCTACACCTTC.

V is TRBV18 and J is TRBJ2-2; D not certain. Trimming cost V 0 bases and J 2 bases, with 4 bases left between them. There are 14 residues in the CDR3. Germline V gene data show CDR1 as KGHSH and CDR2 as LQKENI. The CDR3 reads CASSPPHNTGELFF. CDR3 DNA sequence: TGTGCCAGCTCACCACCGCACAACACCGGGGAGCTGTTTTTT.

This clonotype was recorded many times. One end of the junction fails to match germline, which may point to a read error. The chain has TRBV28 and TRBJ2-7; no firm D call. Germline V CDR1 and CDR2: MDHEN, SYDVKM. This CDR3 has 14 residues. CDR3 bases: TGTGCCAGCAGTTTAGCCCGCAGTATCTACGTGCAGTACTTC. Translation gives CASSLARSIYVQYF. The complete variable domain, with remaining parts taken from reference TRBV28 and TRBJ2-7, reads DVKVTQSSRYLVKRTGEKVFLECVQDMDHENMFWYRQDPGLGLRLIYFSYDVKMKEKGDIPEGYSVSREKKERFSLILESASTNQTSMYLCASSLARSIYVQYFGPGTRLTVT.

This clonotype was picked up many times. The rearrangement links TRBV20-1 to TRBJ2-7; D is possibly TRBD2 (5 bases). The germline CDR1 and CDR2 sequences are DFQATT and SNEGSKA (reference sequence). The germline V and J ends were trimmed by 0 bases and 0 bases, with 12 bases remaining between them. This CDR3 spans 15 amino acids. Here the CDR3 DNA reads TGCAGTGCTAGAGAGTTTCTAGGGAGCTCCTACGAGCAGTACTTC. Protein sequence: CSAREFLGSSYEQYF.